At least ten counts were recorded for the clone carrying this TCR beta chain. Exposed participants encountered a COVID-19 case during the 2 weeks preceding study entry. The data originate from a study of blood T cell repertoires in COVID-19. CDR1 is GTSNPN and CDR2 is SVGIG in the germline V gene (reference sequence). V dropped 0 bases and J dropped 1 base, with 18 bases sitting between them. CDR3 length: 17 residues. The method was immunoSEQ multiplex PCR; TCRdb's version includes in-frame clones alone and lacks a portion of them. In the table there are under 450,000 clones, about nine tenths of which are singletons.

Sequencing was carried out using PBMCs or T cells enriched from blood (not recorded which). The rearrangement joins TRBV30 to TRBJ1-2, with D possibly being TRBD1 (5 bases). This receptor was identified in a woman aged 40 to 55 who had been exposed to COVID-19. CDR3 DNA: TGTGCCTGGAGTGTAGGATTCGGACAAAACCGTAACTATGGCTACACCTTC. Translated, it gives CAWSVGFGQNRNYGYTF.